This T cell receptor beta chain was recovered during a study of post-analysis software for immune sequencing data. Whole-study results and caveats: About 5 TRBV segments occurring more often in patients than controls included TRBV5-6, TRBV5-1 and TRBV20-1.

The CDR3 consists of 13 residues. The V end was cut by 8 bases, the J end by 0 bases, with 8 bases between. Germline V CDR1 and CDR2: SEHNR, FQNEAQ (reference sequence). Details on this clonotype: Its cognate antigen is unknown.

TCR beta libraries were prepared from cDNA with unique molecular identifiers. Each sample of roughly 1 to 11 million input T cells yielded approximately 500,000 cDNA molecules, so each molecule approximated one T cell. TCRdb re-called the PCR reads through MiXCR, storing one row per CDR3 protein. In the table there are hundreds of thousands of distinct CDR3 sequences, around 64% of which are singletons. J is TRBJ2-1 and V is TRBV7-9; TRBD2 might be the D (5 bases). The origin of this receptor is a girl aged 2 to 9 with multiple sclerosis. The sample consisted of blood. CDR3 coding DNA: TGTGCCAGCGAGGGAAGCTCCTACAATGAGCAGTTCTTC. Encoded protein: CASEGSSYNEQFF.